The present TCR beta chain was sequenced within a study of shared clonotypes between healthy human individuals (TCRdb year 2020). With respect to the entire study: The cohort included three men and a couple of women between 18 and 49 years of age. For each donor, three plates each were used for CD4 naive and CD4 memory, two plates were used for CD8 naive, and one plate was used for CD8 memory. To estimate repertoire size and how much clonotype sharing occurs between individuals, the study deeply sequenced the blood TCR repertoires of five healthy adults. Different laboratories and diverse techniques were used to prepare libraries and sequence TCR repertoires, to increase sequencing depth and limit assay-specific biases. Between about 0.9 and 9 billion PBMCs per donor were obtained by leukapheresis. Study-wide findings and limitations: The genetic and exposure-history diversity represented was limited by the small number of donors. Clonotypes shared by all four sorted-subset donors showed higher generation probabilities than non-shared clonotypes. Sampling was restricted to blood, and TCR repertoires in tissue are likely to differ from TCR repertoires in blood. When a few donors were compared, the shared fraction of clonotypes was around 5.1% for naive CD4, around 4% for naive CD8, 2.3% for memory CD4, and less than 0.5% for memory CD8. Even with the large sequencing depth, rarefaction of the sorted-subset datasets indicated that sequencing was incomplete. Pairwise subsampling led to the expectation that sequencing depth would affect the degree of clonotype sharing among donors. Naive subsets generally had larger estimated clonotype richness than memory subsets.

V gives up 5 bases and J gives up 4 bases, and the segment between their germline ends measures 5 bases. Including the terminal cysteine and phenylalanine, the CDR3 comprises 12 residues. The read is trimmed to its CDR3 DNA, 36 bases read in frame from base 1. As encoded in the germline V gene (reference sequence), CDR1 is SEHNR while CDR2 is FQNEAQ. CD8 naive samples were obtained by positive selection for CCR7 among CD45RO-negative cells, yielding a CD45RA+CCR7+ population from which TemRA cells were excluded. The donors were healthy, HIV-negative adults with no recently reported acute infections or vaccinations. Every donor was a Caucasian adult living in Nashville, Tennessee, USA. Blood was collected by leukapheresis, and PBMCs were isolated by Ficoll-Histopaque density gradient centrifugation and then cryopreserved in liquid nitrogen vapor phase. Analytical flow cytometry was used to check the purity and quantity of every magnetically sorted T cell population. Genomic DNA was isolated from each sorted fraction and quantified by UV absorbance on a Nanodrop 2000c.

This clone showed up just a few times. Its antigen remains unidentified. Per-base qualities were not stored, and no clone one base away is much larger. This sample includes further DNA sequences coding for the same CDR3. Using the deep immunoSEQ assay, multiplex PCR amplified TCR CDR3 regions from genomic DNA. Genomic DNA extracted from each cell subset was distributed evenly over all wells of several immunoSEQ 96-well plates, and each plate served as one replicate. For sorted subsets, about 200 ng genomic DNA, equal to tens of thousands of T cell genomes, was loaded into each replicate PCR. Purified libraries were measured with a Qubit 3.0 fluorometer, size-checked on a Bioanalyzer 2100, and measured again with the KAPA Library Quantification kit. Every immunoSEQ 96-well plate was sequenced on a dedicated single-read 150-cycle Illumina NextSeq 550 flow cell. Processing in the source paper ran as follows. Because the immunoSEQ output held only junctional sequences and lacked quality scores, the filtering could not match the filtering applied to full-length reads. Sequences were annotated with PyIR, a Python wrapper for IgBLAST v1.9, using IMGT germline references to assign V/J genes and CDR3. Any read was removed if the V/J assignment was weak (E-value above 1e-6), the CDR3 was missing, or the read contained stop codons, out-of-frame junctions, or ambiguous translated residues. V3J clonotypes were defined as sequences sharing an identical inferred V gene, J gene, and CDR3 amino acid sequence. The percentage overlap between two repertoires was calculated by dividing the number of shared unique clonotypes by the size of the smaller repertoire. Repertoire richness was assessed with RTK rarefaction, the Chao1 estimator, and Recon v2.1 estimates of unobserved clonotypes. Generation probabilities for all TCRbeta clonotypes obtained by the gDNA method from a handful of donors were computed using OLGA. Sourced from immuneACCESS, this table was stored by TCRdb with only in-frame sequences that have V and J called. A share of the clones is absent; for the studies checked, an unresolved V gene accounts for under half, and the remainder has no known explanation. Clonal size and the V and J genes are those of that table, whereas D and trimming came from the DNA. This sample lists about 2,100,000 clones; about 93% were detected once. The top ten clones comprise more than 1.5% of the sample.

The sequencing sample was made of naive CD8+ T cells from PBMCs. The sample's cell subset or site label, decoded: CD45RA+CCR7+. Recombination joined TRBV7-9 with TRBJ2-2, with the D gene not clear enough to name. The source of this sequence is a man aged 18 to 29 in good health. Some clones in this sample may be carry-over from other donors' samples. The CDR3 reads CASSPITGELFF. Read as DNA, the sequence is TGTGCCAGCAGCCCGATCACCGGGGAGCTGTTTTTT.